This TCR beta chain was retrieved from a study of cytomegalovirus exposure and HLA in healthy donors. The V gene end was trimmed by 5 bases and the J gene end by 3 bases; junction bases not matched to a gene: 6. CDR3 length: 14 amino acids. The germline gives CDR1 MNHNS, CDR2 SASEGT. Separation from the 666-subject first cohort characterized the roughly 120-subject validation cohort, to which the donors belonged. Assay: immunoSEQ multiplex PCR; the TCRdb copy retains only in-frame clones and omits some. Among over 200,000 clones listed, 65% to 85% were seen once. V usage is TRBV6-1 and J usage is TRBJ1-2, with TRBD1 identical over 7 bases. The sample taken for sequencing was PBMCs. The clonotype originates from a woman aged 25-40 years in good health and CMV-seropositive. The CDR3 reads CASSSHRGDYGYTF. The CDR3, as DNA: TGTGCCAGCAGTTCGCACAGGGGCGACTATGGCTACACCTTC.